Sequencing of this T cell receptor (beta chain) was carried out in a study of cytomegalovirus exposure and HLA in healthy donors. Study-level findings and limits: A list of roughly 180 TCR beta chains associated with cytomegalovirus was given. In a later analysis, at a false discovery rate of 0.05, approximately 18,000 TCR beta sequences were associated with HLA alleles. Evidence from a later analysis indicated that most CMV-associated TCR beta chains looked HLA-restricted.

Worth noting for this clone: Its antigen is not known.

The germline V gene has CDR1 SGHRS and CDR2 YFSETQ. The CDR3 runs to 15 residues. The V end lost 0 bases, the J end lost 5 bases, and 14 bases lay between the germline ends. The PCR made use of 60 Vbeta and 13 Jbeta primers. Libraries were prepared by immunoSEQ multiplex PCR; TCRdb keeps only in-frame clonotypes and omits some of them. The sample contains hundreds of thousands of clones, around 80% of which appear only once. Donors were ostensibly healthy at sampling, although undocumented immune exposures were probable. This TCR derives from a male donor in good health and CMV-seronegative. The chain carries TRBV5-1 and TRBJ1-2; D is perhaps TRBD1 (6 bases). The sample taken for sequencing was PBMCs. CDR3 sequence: CASSLAGTFAYGYTF. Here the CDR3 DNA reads TGCGCCAGCAGCTTGGCTGGGACATTTGCATATGGCTACACCTTC.